This T cell receptor (beta chain) derives from a study of neurological immune-mediated disorders. Unmatched junction bases numbered 10, after V lost 3 bases and J lost 1 base. This CDR3 has 17 amino acids. CDR1 is LNHDA and CDR2 is SQIVND in the germline V gene (reference sequence). This clonotype was seen a few times. Its antigen is unidentified. Synthesis of cDNA was accomplished via 5'RACE employing 10-nucleotide random UMIs. TCRdb processed the 5' RACE reads anew with MiXCR; each CDR3 protein has one entry. Of about 39,000 distinct CDR3 sequences in the sample, less than 9% were seen once. There were 1 million CD4+ or CD8+ T cells used in the sorted libraries. Findings and caveats of the study: The greatest TCR clonal expansion occurred in HTLV-1-associated myelopathy and the least in multiple sclerosis, which fell below healthy controls.

V gene TRBV19 combines with J gene TRBJ2-7; 9 bases are a match to TRBD2. Specimen: CD4+ T cells from blood. The sequence was collected from a man in his forties or fifties in good health. As DNA, the CDR3 is TGTGCCAGTAGTATGCGGACTAGCGAGAACCCTTCCTACGAGCAGTACTTC. This translates into CASSMRTSENPSYEQYF.